A single sample gave rise to the 4 T cell receptor beta chains below, sequenced in a study of blood T cell repertoires in COVID-19. Profiling relied on immunoSEQ multiplex PCR, and the TCRdb table lists in-frame clones only, not all of them. The data show 150,000 or so clones, approximately 90% seen once. Sequencing was carried out using peripheral blood. These receptors came from a man aged 18 to 30 with COVID-19, enrolled during active disease.

The CDR3 protein is CASSPGTGDYEQFF. Written as DNA, the CDR3 is TGTGCCAGCAGCCCAGGGACAGGTGACTATGAGCAGTTCTTC. The chain carries TRBV5-8 and TRBJ2-1; TRBD1 matches at 8 bases. CDR1 and CDR2 (germline): SGHTS, YDEGEE. CDR3 size: 14 residues. V shed 4 bases, J shed 8 bases, and the junction held 8 bases outside the gene matches.

The chain has TRBV27 and TRBJ2-1, with D tentatively TRBD2 (6 bases). Germline V gene lookup returns CDR1 MNHEY and CDR2 SMNVEV (reference sequence). V shed 7 bases and J shed 5 bases, with 15 bases lying between them. The CDR3 spans 14 residues. CDR3 DNA sequence: TGTGCCAGCACCAGGGACTCGTACCACAATGAGCAGTTCTTC. Translated: CASTRDSYHNEQFF.

This clone was picked up one time. The rearrangement links TRBV3-1 (or the pseudogene TRBV3-2) to TRBJ2-7, with TRBD1 matching over 7 bases. The CDR3 consists of 14 residues. V lost 4 bases and J lost 2; bases outside the gene matches: 5. Germline CDR1 and CDR2: LGHDT and YNNKEL (reference sequence). The CDR3 bases are TGTGCCAGCAGCCCCCGAGGGGGCACCTACGAGCAGTACTTC. Translating it yields CASSPRGGTYEQYF.

The chain carries TRBV12-2 and TRBJ2-4; the table's D call, TRBD2, was not checked against the DNA. TRBV12-2 is designated a pseudogene. The CDR3 spans 15 residues. As DNA, the CDR3 is TGTGCAAGAGCCCGAGGACTAGCGGGAGAAAACATTCAGTACTTC. Translation: CARARGLAGENIQYF.